The clone carrying this T cell receptor (beta chain) was counted ten times or more. The antigen is undetermined. The CDR3 has 13 amino acids. The germline CDR1 and CDR2 sequences are MDHEN and SYDVKM. The V and J ends lost 7 bases and 6 bases respectively, with 15 bases between them. Time point reported: newly diagnosed GD, antithyroid drugs for less than 3 months. Making the TCR library involved RNA that had been extracted from PBMCs. EDTA tubes received around 9 milliliters of collected peripheral blood. These data originate in a study of regulatory T cells in long-lasting Graves disease. Broader study findings: Persistent Graves' patients had lower TCR diversity than newly diagnosed ones. Favored gene segments in persistent disease were TRBV28, TRBJ1-2 and TRBJ2-5.

Arm-PCR of CDR3 regions with iRepertoire HTBI primers generated TCR beta libraries. TCRdb recomputed calls from the multiplex PCR reads with MiXCR, one row per CDR3 protein. The repertoire holds around 500,000 distinct CDR3 sequences, with approximately 12% as singletons. These same records also appear under a second study, on T cells in Graves' hyperthyroidism and ophthalmopathy.

This chain uses TRBV28 with TRBJ1-1; D not certain. The TCR was taken from a woman aged 25 to 39 with Graves disease. Sequenced here: peripheral blood mononuclear cells (PBMCs), sampled at new diagnosis, from a patient treated with antithyroid drugs. Written as DNA, the CDR3 is TGTGCCAGCACCAACCGAGGGCGACCTGAAGCTTTCTTT. Translated: CASTNRGRPEAFF. Full variable domain (outside the CDR3, taken from reference TRBV28 and TRBJ1-1): DVKVTQSSRYLVKRTGEKVFLECVQDMDHENMFWYRQDPGLGLRLIYFSYDVKMKEKGDIPEGYSVSREKKERFSLILESASTNQTSMYLCASTNRGRPEAFFGQGTRLTVV.